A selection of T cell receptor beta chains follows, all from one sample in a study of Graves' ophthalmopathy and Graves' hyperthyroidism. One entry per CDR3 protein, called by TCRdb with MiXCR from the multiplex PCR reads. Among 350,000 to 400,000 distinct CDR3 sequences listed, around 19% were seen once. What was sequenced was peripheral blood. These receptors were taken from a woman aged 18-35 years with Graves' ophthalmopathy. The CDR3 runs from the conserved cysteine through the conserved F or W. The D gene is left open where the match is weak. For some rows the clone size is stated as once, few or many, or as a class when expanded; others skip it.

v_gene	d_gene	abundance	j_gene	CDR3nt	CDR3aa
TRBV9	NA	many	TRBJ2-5	TGTGCCAGCAGTGGGGGCAGACGGGGAGGAGAGACCCAGTACTTC	CASSGGRRGGETQYF
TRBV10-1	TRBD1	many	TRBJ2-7	TGCGCCAGCAGTGACCCCGGACAGGGTATCTACGAGCAGTACTTC	CASSDPGQGIYEQYF
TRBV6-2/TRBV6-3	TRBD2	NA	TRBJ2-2	TGTGCCAGCAGTTACTCGAGGTGGAGCGGGGGAATCGCGAACACCGGGGAGCTGTTTTTT	CASSYSRWSGGIANTGELFF
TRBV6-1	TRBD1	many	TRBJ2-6	TGTGCCAGCAGTGAAGCGGGACAGGGCCCTTCTGGGGCCAACGTCCTGACTTTC	CASSEAGQGPSGANVLTF
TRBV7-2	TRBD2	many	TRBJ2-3	TGTGCCAGCAGCGACGATCGTAGCGGGAGAAGGGATACGCAGTATTTT	CASSDDRSGRRDTQYF
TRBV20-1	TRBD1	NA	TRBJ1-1	TGCAGTGCTGAACAGGGGGCGATGAACACTGAAGCTTTCTTT	CSAEQGAMNTEAFF
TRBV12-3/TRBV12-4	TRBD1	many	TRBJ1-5	TGTGCCAGCAGTATATTCGGGACAGGGGGACATCAGCCCCAGCATTTT	CASSIFGTGGHQPQHF
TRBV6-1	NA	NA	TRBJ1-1	TGTGCCAGCAGTACCATGAGCAAAGCTTTCTTT	CASSTMSKAFF
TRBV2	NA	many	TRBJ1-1	TGTGCCAGCAGTGTTGCACCGATGAACACTGAAGCTTTCTTT	CASSVAPMNTEAFF
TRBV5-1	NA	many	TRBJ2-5	TGCGCCAGCAGCTCGGACAAAGAAGAGACCCAGTACTTC	CASSSDKEETQYF
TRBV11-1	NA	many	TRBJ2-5	TGTGCCAGCAGCTTGGAGTTTGGAGAGACCCAGTACTTC	CASSLEFGETQYF
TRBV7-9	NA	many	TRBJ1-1	TGTGCCAGCAGCTCCTTTCAGGGGAGGGTCCCTGAAGCTTTCTTT	CASSSFQGRVPEAFF
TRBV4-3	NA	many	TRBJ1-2	TGCGCCAGCAGCCAAGAATACGAGGGCTACACCTTC	CASSQEYEGYTF
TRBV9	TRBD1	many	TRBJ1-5	TGTGCCAGCAGCGTATCCGGACAGGGGACTCAGCCCCAGCATTTT	CASSVSGQGTQPQHF
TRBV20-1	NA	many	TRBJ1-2	TGCAGTGCTCACAGGGACGCCTATGGCTACACCTTC	CSAHRDAYGYTF
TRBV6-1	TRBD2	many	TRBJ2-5	TGTGCCAGCGGCGCGGGACTAGCGGGAGAGACCCAGTACTTC	CASGAGLAGETQYF
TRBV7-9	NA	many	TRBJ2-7	TGTGCCAGCAGCCCAGGCGGGGTTAACTACGAGCAGTACTTC	CASSPGGVNYEQYF
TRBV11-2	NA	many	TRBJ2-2	TGTGCCAGCAGCTTATACAGAGTAAACACCGGGGAGCTGTTTTTT	CASSLYRVNTGELFF
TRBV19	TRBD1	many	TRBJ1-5	TGTGCCAGCCAAACGAACAGGGGGAGCAATCAGCCCCAGCATTTT	CASQTNRGSNQPQHF
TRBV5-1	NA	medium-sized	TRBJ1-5	TGCGCCAGCAGCCTAGACCCATTGAGCACTCAGCCCCAGCATTTT	CASSLDPLSTQPQHF
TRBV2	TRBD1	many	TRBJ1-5	TGTGCCAGCAATTGGGACAGGGACAGTCAGCCCCAGCATTTT	CASNWDRDSQPQHF
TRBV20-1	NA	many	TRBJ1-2	TGCAGTGCTCGCGGTCCACGAGGCTATGGCTACACCTTC	CSARGPRGYGYTF
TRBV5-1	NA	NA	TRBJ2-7	TGCGCCAGCAGCTTGGGAGTTAGAGGGAGGTTAGGCTACGAGCAGTACTTC	CASSLGVRGRLGYEQYF
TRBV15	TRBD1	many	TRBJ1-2	TGTGCCACCAGCAGAGGGGAAGACAGGGGGGAAATATATGGCTACACCTTC	CATSRGEDRGEIYGYTF
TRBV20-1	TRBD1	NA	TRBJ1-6	TGCAGTGCTCCACAGGGGCGGAATTCACCCCTCCACTTT	CSAPQGRNSPLHF
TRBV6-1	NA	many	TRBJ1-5	TGTGCCAGCAGTGAAGGGAGACTAAGCAATCAGCCCCAGCATTTT	CASSEGRLSNQPQHF